This T cell receptor (beta chain) was captured in a study of cytomegalovirus exposure and HLA in healthy donors. Study-level results: Later genetic work tied a missense DCLRE1C variant to beta-chain V and J trimming. Researchers counted 150 to 200 TCR beta chains as cytomegalovirus-associated.

In the case of this clone: Its matching antigen is unknown.

Germline V CDR1 and CDR2: MNHEY, SMNVEV (reference sequence). The V gene lost 5 bases and the J gene lost 0 bases, with 13 bases spanning the gap. The CDR3 sequence is 15 residues long. The PCR ran on 60 Vbeta and 13 Jbeta primers. Only in-frame clones appear in the TCRdb table, and some are missing; sequencing was by immunoSEQ multiplex PCR. The table lists approximately 130,000 clones. The clonotype originates from a woman between 55 and 75 years old in good health and CMV-seronegative. The specimen sequenced was PBMCs. The chain joins TRBV27 to TRBJ1-1; a possible D gene is TRBD1 (6 bases). This chain's CDR3 is CASSGTLLMNTEAFF. CDR3 coding DNA: TGTGCCAGCAGTGGGACACTCCTTATGAACACTGAAGCTTTCTTT.